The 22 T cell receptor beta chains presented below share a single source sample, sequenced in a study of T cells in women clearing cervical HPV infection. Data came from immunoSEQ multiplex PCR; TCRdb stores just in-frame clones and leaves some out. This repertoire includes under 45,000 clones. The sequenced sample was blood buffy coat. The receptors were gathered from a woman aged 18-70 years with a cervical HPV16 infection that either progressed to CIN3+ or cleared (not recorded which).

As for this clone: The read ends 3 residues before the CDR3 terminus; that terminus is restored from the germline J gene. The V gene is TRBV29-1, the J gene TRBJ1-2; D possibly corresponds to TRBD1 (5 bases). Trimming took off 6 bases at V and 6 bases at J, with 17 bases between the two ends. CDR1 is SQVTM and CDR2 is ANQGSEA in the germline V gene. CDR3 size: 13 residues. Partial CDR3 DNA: TGCAGCGTCCGGACTGTGGGGGGGGATGGC. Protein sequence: CSVRTVGGDG. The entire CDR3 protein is CSVRTVGGDGYTF.

The CDR3 sequence is CASSFRGLAPLEQYF. The CDR3 DNA, read in part, is TGTGCCAGCAGTTTCCGAGGACTAGCGCCGCTCGAG. The J gene is TRBJ2-7, the V gene TRBV27; 9 positions match TRBD2. The CDR3 goes on 3 residues after the read ends, and that part is filled in from the germline J gene. Germline V gene data show CDR1 as MNHEY and CDR2 as SMNVEV (reference sequence). Trimming took 3 bases from V and 6 from J; bases not matched to a gene: 9. The CDR3 is 15 amino acids.

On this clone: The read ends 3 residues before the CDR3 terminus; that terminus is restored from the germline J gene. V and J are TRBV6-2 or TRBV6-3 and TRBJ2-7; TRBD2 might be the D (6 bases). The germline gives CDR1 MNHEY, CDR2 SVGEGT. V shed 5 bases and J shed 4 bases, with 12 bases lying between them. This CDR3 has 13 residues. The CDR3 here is CASSRDSRYEQYF. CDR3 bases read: TGTGCCAGCAGTCGGGACTCCCGTTACGAG.

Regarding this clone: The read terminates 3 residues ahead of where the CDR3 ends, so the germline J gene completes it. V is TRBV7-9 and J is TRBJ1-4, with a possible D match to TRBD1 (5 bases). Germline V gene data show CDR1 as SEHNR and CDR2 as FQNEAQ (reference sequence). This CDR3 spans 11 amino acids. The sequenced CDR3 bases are TGTGCCAGCAGCCTATCAGGGAAA. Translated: CASSLSGK. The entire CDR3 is CASSLSGKLFF.

The sequenced part of the CDR3 DNA is TGTGCCAGTAGTAAAGGGTGGACTCCGAGGGATGAC. Translating gives CASSKGWTPRDD. The entire CDR3 reads CASSKGWTPRDDYTF. J is TRBJ1-2 and V is TRBV19; no definite D call. With the read ending 3 residues before the CDR3 end, the germline J gene is used to fill in that end. This CDR3 contains 15 residues. Germline V gives CDR1 LNHDA, CDR2 SQIVND (reference sequence).

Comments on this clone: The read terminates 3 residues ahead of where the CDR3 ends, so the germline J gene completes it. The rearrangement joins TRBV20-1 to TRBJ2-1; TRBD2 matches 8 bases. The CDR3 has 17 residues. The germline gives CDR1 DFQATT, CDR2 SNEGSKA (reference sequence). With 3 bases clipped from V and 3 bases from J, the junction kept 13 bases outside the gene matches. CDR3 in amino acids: CSASQLADGGVYNEQFF. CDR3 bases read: TGCAGTGCTAGTCAACTAGCGGACGGGGGGGTCTACAATGAG.

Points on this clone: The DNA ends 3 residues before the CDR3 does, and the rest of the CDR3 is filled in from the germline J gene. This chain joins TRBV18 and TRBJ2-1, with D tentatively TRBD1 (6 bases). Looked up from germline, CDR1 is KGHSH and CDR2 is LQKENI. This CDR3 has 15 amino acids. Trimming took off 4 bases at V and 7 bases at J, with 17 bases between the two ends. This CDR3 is CASSRTRQVGNEQFF. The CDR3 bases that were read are TGTGCCAGCTCACGAACACGACAGGTCGGGAATGAG.

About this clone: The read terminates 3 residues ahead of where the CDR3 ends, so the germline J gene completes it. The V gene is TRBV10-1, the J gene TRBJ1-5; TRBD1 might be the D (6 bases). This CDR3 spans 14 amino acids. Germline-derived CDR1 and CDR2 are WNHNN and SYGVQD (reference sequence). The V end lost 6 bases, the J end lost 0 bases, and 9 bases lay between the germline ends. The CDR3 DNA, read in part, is TGCGCCAGCAGGAGGACAGTTAGCAATCAGCCC. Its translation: CASRRTVSNQP. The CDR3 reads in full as CASRRTVSNQPQHF.

Partial CDR3 DNA: TGCGCCAGCAGCCCAGGGGGTGGCACTGAA. Translated: CASSPGGGTE. The CDR3, in full, reads CASSPGGGTEAFF. The genes are TRBV4-1 and TRBJ1-1, with 7 positions matching TRBD1. The read gets to within 3 residues of the CDR3 end, and the germline J gene fills in the rest. Germline trimming cut 4 bases from V and 4 bases from J; bases unmatched to any gene: 3. From germline, CDR1 is MGHRA and CDR2 YSYEKL. The CDR3 runs to 13 residues.

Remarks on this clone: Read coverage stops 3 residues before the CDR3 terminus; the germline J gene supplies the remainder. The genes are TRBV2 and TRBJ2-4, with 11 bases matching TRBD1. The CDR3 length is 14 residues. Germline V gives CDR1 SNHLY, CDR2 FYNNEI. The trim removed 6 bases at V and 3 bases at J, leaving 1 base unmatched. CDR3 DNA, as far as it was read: TGTGCCAGCAGGGGGACAGGGGGCAAAAACATT. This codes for CASRGTGGKNI. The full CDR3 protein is CASRGTGGKNIQYF.

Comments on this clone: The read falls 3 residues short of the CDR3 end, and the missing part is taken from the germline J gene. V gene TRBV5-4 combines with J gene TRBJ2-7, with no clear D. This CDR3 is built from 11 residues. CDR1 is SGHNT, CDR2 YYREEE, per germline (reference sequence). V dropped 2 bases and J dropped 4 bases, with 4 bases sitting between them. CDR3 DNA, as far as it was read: TGTGCCAGCAGCTTAGCATACGAG. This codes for CASSLAYE. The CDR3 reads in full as CASSLAYEQYF.

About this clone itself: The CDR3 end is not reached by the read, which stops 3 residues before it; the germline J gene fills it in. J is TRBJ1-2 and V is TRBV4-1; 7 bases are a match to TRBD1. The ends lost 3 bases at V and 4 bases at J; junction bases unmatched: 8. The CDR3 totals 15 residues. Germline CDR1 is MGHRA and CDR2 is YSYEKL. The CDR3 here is CASSQTLGQLYGYTF. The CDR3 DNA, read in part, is TGCGCCAGCAGCCAGACCTTGGGACAGCTCTATGGC.

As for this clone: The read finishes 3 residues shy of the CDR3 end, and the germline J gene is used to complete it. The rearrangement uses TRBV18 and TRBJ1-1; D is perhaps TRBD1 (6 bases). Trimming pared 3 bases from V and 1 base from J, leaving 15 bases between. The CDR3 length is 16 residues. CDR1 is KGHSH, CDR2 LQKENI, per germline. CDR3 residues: CASSPYIHRENTEAFF. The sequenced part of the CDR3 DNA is TGTGCCAGCTCACCGTATATCCACAGGGAGAACACTGAA. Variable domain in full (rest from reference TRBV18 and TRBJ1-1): NAGVMQNPRHLVRRRGQEARLRCSPMKGHSHVYWYRQLPEEGLKFMVYLQKENIIDESGMPKERFSAEFPKEGPSILRIQQVVRGDSAAYFCASSPYIHRENTEAFFGQGTRLTVV.

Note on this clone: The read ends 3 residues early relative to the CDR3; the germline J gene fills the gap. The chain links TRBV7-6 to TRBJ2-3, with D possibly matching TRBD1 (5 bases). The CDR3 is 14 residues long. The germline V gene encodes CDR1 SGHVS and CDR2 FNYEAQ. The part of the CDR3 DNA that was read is TGTGCCAGCACCCAAGGGGCGGCACAAGAGACG. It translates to CASTQGAAQET. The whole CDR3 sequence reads CASTQGAAQETQYF.

The CDR3 reads CASSPHSDRDYEQYF. Incomplete CDR3 DNA: TGTGCCAGCAGCCCACATTCGGACAGGGACTACGAG. This rearrangement joins TRBV7-6 to TRBJ2-7, with 8 nucleotides matching TRBD1. The read ends 3 residues before the CDR3 terminus; that terminus is restored from the germline J gene. Germline CDR1 and CDR2: SGHVS and FNYEAQ. With V trimmed by 5 bases and J by 3 bases, 9 bases remained unmatched. This CDR3 is built from 15 residues.

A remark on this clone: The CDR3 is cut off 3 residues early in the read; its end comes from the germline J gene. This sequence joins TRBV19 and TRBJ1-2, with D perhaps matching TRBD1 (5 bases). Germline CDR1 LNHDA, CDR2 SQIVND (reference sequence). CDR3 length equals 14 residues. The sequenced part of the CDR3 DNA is TGTGCCAGTAGTCAGGGACTAGTCTACAATGAC. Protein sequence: CASSQGLVYND. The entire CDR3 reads CASSQGLVYNDYTF.

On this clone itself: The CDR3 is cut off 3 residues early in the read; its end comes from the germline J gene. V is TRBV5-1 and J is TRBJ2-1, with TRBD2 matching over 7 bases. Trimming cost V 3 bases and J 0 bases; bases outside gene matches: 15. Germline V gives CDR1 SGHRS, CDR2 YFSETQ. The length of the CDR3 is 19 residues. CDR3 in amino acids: CASSWDYFPDLSSYNEQFF. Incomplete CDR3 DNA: TGCGCCAGCAGCTGGGACTATTTCCCAGACCTCAGCTCCTACAATGAG.

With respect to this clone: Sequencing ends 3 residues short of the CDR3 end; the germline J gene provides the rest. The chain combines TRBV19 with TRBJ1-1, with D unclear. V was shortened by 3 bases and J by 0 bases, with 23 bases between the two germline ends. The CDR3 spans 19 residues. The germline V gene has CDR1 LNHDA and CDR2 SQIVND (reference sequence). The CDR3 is CASSMERWQSSSMNTEAFF. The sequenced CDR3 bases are TGTGCCAGTAGTATGGAGCGTTGGCAGTCGAGTAGCATGAACACTGAA.

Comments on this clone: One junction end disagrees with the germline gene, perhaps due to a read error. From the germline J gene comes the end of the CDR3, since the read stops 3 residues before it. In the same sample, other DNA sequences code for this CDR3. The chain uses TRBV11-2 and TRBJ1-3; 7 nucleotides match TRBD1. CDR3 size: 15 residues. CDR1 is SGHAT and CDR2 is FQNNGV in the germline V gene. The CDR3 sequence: CASSLVTGVGNTIYF. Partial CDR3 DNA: TGTGCCAGCAGCTTAGTCACAGGGGTTGGAAACACG.

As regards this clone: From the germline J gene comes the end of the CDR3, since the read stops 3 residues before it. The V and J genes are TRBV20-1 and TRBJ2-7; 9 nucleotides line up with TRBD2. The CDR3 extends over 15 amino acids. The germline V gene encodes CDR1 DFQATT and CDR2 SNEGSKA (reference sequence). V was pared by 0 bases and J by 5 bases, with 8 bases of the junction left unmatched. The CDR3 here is CSARDSSSGTNEQYF. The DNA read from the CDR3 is TGCAGTGCTAGAGATTCGTCTAGCGGGACGAACGAG.

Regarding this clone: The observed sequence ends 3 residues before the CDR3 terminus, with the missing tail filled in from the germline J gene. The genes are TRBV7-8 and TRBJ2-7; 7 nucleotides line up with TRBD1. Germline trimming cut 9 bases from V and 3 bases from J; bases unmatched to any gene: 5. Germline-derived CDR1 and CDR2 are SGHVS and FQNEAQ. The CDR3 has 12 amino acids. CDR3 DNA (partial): TGTGCCAGTAGGGGACAGATCTACGAG. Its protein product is CASRGQIYE. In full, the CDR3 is CASRGQIYEQYF.

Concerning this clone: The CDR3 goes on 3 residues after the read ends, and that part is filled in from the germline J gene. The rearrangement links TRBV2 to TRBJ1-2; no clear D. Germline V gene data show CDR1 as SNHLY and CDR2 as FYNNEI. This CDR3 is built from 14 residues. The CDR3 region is CASSEGASDYDYTF. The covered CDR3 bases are TGTGCCAGCAGCGAGGGAGCTTCAGACTACGAC.